Shown below are 10 T cell receptor beta chains from a single sample sequenced in a study of T cells in Graves' hyperthyroidism and ophthalmopathy. Amplification of TCR beta CDR3 regions was performed using RNA transcripts as template. TCR CDR3 regions were first amplified by RT-PCR with HTBI primers. A single record per CDR3 protein comes from TCRdb applying MiXCR to the multiplex PCR reads. The profile shows 500,000 to 550,000 distinct CDR3 sequences, 20% to 25% of them singletons. The sequenced sample was blood. The receptors derive from a man between 18 and 29 years old with Graves' hyperthyroidism.

This clonotype was recorded many times. This chain joins TRBV20-1 and TRBJ1-5; TRBD1 is a possible D gene (6 bases). The CDR3 runs to 13 residues. V was shortened by 6 bases and J by 2 bases, with 11 bases between the two germline ends. Per the germline V gene, CDR1 is DFQATT and CDR2 is SNEGSKA (reference sequence). CDR3 protein: CSARGGRNQPQHF. The CDR3 coding sequence is TGCAGTGCCAGGGGAGGCCGCAATCAGCCCCAGCATTTT.

This clonotype has a single count. V usage is TRBV7-9 and J usage is TRBJ1-1, with D possibly matching TRBD1 (6 bases). This CDR3 spans 15 amino acids. Germline V gene sequence: CDR1 SEHNR, CDR2 FQNEAQ (reference sequence). V was clipped by 4 bases and J by 6 bases, with 18 bases between them. The CDR3 sequence is CASSWGGYRVPEAFF. Here the CDR3 DNA reads TGTGCCAGCAGCTGGGGGGGGTACAGGGTACCTGAAGCTTTCTTT.

This clonotype was picked up a small number of times. This sequence joins TRBV3-1 and TRBJ1-2, with no clear D. Trimming cost V 4 bases and J 7 bases, with 13 bases left between them. Germline V gene lookup returns CDR1 LGHDT and CDR2 YNNKEL (reference sequence). The CDR3 runs to 13 residues. The CDR3 nucleotides read TGTGCCAGCAGCCCCCCGGAAGTTATTGGCTACACCTTC. Its protein product is CASSPPEVIGYTF.

This clonotype has only a few counts. This may be a read error: a much more frequent sequence differs by one nucleotide. The chain uses TRBV9 and TRBJ1-1; D is uncertain. The CDR3 totals 13 residues. CDR1 SGDLS and CDR2 YYNGEE come from the germline V gene. The CDR3 spells CASSDLGSAEACF. In DNA, the CDR3 is TGTGCCAGCAGCGACCTCGGGTCGGCTGAAGCTTGCTTT.

This clonotype occurred many times. The CDR3: CASLGHLYEQYF. Written as DNA, the CDR3 is TGTGCCAGCCTGGGACACCTCTACGAGCAGTACTTC. The gene calls are TRBV28 and TRBJ2-7, with D perhaps matching TRBD1 (6 bases). The CDR3 covers 12 residues. Germline CDR1 MDHEN, CDR2 SYDVKM. V gave up 8 bases and J gave up 3 bases, with 11 bases separating them.

V and J are TRBV5-1 and TRBJ2-5; the match to TRBD2 covers 7 bases. Germline V gives CDR1 SGHRS, CDR2 YFSETQ. The CDR3 totals 15 residues. V was clipped by 3 bases and J by 5 bases; unmatched bases: 10. The CDR3 loop is CASSWQGGESETQYF. The CDR3 DNA is TGCGCCAGCAGCTGGCAGGGAGGGGAGTCGGAGACCCAGTACTTC.

To note about this clonotype: The conserved final phenylalanine or tryptophan is absent from the CDR3, which likely points to a read error. The CDR3 reads CASSLSPGGDQPQHL. The CDR3 DNA reads TGTGCCAGCAGTTTATCCCCGGGGGGCGACCAGCCCCAGCATTTG. The V call is TRBV27, the J call TRBJ1-5, with TRBD1 as a possible D gene (6 bases). The V gene's germline CDR1 is MNHEY and CDR2 SMNVEV (reference sequence). V lost 0 bases, J lost 7 bases, and 13 bases lay in between. The CDR3 runs 15 residues.

This clonotype showed up many times. J is TRBJ1-5 and V is TRBV2; D might be TRBD1 (6 bases). From germline, CDR1 is SNHLY and CDR2 FYNNEI. V was pared by 6 bases and J by 7 bases, with 19 bases between. CDR3 length: 15 residues. The CDR3 nucleotides read TGTGCCAGCAGCTCAATGGATACAGGGAACCAGCCCCAGCATTTT. Protein product: CASSSMDTGNQPQHF. Drawing the rest from reference TRBV2 and TRBJ1-5, the complete variable domain is EPEVTQTPSHQVTQMGQEVILRCVPISNHLYFYWYRQILGQKVEFLVSFYNNEISEKSEIFDDQFSVERPDGSNFTLKIRSTKLEDSAMYFCASSSMDTGNQPQHFGDGTRLSIL.

The rearrangement joins TRBV29-1 to TRBJ2-7; 10 nucleotides agree with TRBD1. V trimming: 3 bases; J trimming: 3 bases; junction bases outside the gene matches: 8. CDR3 length: 15 amino acids. Germline lookup yields CDR1 SQVTM and CDR2 ANQGSEA. The CDR3 is CSVEDETGGHYEQYF. The CDR3 DNA reads TGCAGCGTTGAGGACGAGACAGGGGGCCACTACGAGCAGTACTTC.

This chain links TRBV24-1 with TRBJ1-5; D may be TRBD1 (5 bases). The CDR3 totals 14 residues. V was trimmed by 1 base and J by 6 bases, leaving 9 bases between them. Germline V CDR1 and CDR2: KGHDR, SFDVKD. The CDR3: CATSDLSRVQPQHF. The CDR3 DNA is TGTGCCACCAGTGATTTATCCAGGGTTCAGCCCCAGCATTTT.